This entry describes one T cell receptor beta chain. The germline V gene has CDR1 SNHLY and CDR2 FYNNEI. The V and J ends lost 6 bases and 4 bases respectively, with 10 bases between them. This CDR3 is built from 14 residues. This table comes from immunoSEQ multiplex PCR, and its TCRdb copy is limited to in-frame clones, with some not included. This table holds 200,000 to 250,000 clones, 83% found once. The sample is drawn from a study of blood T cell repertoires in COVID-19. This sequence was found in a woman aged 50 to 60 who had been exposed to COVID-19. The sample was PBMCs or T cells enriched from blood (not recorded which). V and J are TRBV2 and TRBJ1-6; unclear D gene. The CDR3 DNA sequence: TGTGCCAGCAGCCCCGACATGTATAATTCACCCCTCCACTTT. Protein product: CASSPDMYNSPLHF.